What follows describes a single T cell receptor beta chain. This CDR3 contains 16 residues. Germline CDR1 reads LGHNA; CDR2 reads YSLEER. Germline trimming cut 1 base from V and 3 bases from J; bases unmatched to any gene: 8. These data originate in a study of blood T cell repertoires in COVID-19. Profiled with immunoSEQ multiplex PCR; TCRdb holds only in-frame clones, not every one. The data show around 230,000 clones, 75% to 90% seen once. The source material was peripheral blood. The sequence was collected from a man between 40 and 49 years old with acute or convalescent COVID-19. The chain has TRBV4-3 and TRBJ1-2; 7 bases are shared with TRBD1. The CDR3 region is CASSQAVRQGDYGYTF. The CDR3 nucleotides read TGCGCCAGCAGCCAAGCTGTTCGGCAGGGGGACTATGGCTACACCTTC.